The 21 T cell receptor beta chains below come from one sample, sequenced in a study of blood T cells in healthy people across ages. The use of a sample-barcoded 5' primer and a J-beta primer mix characterized a second PCR of roughly 7 to 12 cycles. One entry per CDR3 protein results from TCRdb running MiXCR on the 5' RACE reads. The repertoire consists of 650,000 to 900,000 distinct CDR3 sequences, with 62% occurring once and the leading ten covering 28%. Sequenced material: blood. The receptors come from a young man in good health.

The chain has TRBV19 and TRBJ2-2, with D unresolved. Trimming stripped 3 bases from V and 1 base from J, with 6 bases between. In germline, CDR1 is LNHDA, CDR2 SQIVND (reference sequence). The CDR3 contains 14 residues. The CDR3 DNA is TGTGCCAGTAGTATCTGGCAGAACACCGGGGAGCTGTTTTTT. It yields the protein CASSIWQNTGELFF.

CDR3: CASSLPSRAGYTF. The CDR3 region has the DNA TGTGCCAGCAGTTTACCTTCAAGGGCTGGCTACACCTTC. The chain is built from TRBV12-3 or TRBV12-4 and TRBJ1-2; D remains ambiguous. This CDR3 comprises 13 residues. Trimming pared 2 bases from V and 7 bases from J, leaving 11 bases between.

The chain links TRBV28 to TRBJ2-5; D uncertain. Matching the DNA end better, TRBJ2-7 makes the J call doubtful. The CDR3 consists of 14 residues. Per the germline V gene, CDR1 is MDHEN and CDR2 is SYDVKM. Here the CDR3 reads CASSFEAGRYEQYF. CDR3 in DNA: TGTGCCAGCAGTTTTGAGGCAGGTAGATACGAGCAGTACTTC.

The genes are TRBV2 and TRBJ1-5; weak D call: TRBD1 (6 bases). Trimming left V 4 bases short and J 7 bases short, with 14 bases between. Per germline, CDR1 SNHLY and CDR2 FYNNEI. The CDR3 has 14 amino acids. CDR3 amino acids: CASSVLRGSQPQHF. CDR3 DNA: TGTGCCAGCAGTGTGCTCAGGGGTTCGCAGCCCCAGCATTTT.

The CDR3 sequence: CASSLGYGLYEQYF. For the CDR3, the DNA is TGTGCCAGCAGCTTAGGTTATGGACTCTACGAGCAGTACTTC. The V and J genes are TRBV7-2 and TRBJ2-7; D possibly corresponds to TRBD2 (5 bases). Trimming shortened V by 1 base and J by 3 bases, and 10 bases separated the two germline ends. The CDR3 is 14 residues long. Germline assignment: CDR1 SGHTA and CDR2 FQGNSA.

The J gene is TRBJ2-1, the V gene TRBV24-1; tentatively, D is TRBD1 (6 bases). V lost 4 bases to trimming and J lost 7 bases, with 16 bases between them. The CDR3 has 15 residues. Germline V lookup: CDR1 KGHDR, CDR2 SFDVKD. The CDR3: CATSDRGAMRNEQFF. CDR3 in DNA: TGTGCCACCAGTGACAGGGGCGCGATGAGGAATGAGCAGTTCTTC.

This clonotype was found a few times. The chain recombines TRBV7-3 with TRBJ2-1, with 13 bases lining up with TRBD2. The germline gives CDR1 SGHTA, CDR2 FQGTGA. CDR3 size: 18 residues. The V segment lost 5 bases and the J segment 4 bases; nucleotides outside the gene matches: 11. The CDR3 DNA reads as TGTGCCAGCAGCCAACTAGGGTGGACTAGCGGGGGTTACAATGAGCAGTTCTTC. This codes for CASSQLGWTSGGYNEQFF.

The table lists this clonotype with many counts. The rearrangement links TRBV4-2 to TRBJ2-1; 8 positions match TRBD2. V trimming: 5 bases; J trimming: 9 bases; junction bases outside the gene matches: 6. The CDR3 spans 13 residues. Germline CDR1 LGHNA, CDR2 YNFKEQ. CDR3 DNA: TGTGCCAGCAGCTCGGGACTAGAGGTTGAGCAGTTCTTC. Its protein product is CASSSGLEVEQFF.

This chain links TRBV25-1 with TRBJ2-1; D is possibly TRBD1 or TRBD2 (5 bases each). V lost 8 bases to trimming and J lost 5 bases, with 10 bases between them. The CDR3 has 12 residues. Germline loops: CDR1 MGHDK, CDR2 SYGVNS. The CDR3, as DNA: TGTGCCAGCGGGACCGACAACAATGAGCAGTTCTTC. Its protein product is CASGTDNNEQFF.

The CDR3 DNA reads as TGTGCCAGCAGCGTAGGAAGGACAGGGAAGGACAACTATGGCTACACCTTC. Translated: CASSVGRTGKDNYGYTF. The V gene is TRBV9, the J gene TRBJ1-2; 8 bases are shared with TRBD1. The CDR3 sequence is 17 residues long. The germline V gene has CDR1 SGDLS and CDR2 YYNGEE. V shed 0 bases and J 2 bases; nucleotides not matched to a gene: 9.

J is TRBJ2-7 and V is TRBV20-1; 16 bases align to TRBD2. The J call is doubtful: the DNA matches TRBJ2-1 better. The CDR3 loop spans 16 amino acids. Germline lookup yields CDR1 DFQATT and CDR2 SNEGSKA (reference sequence). CDR3 amino acids: CSARSGTSGGAFEQFF. The DNA of the CDR3 is TGCAGTGCTCGCTCCGGGACTAGCGGGGGGGCCTTTGAGCAGTTCTTC.

This clonotype was seen more than once but under ten times. This chain connects TRBV10-3 to TRBJ2-3, with 10 bases fitting TRBD1. Per germline, CDR1 ENHRY and CDR2 SYGVKD. The CDR3 runs to 15 residues. V gave up 4 bases and J gave up 2 bases; unmatched junction bases: 3. The CDR3 bases are TGTGCCATCAGTGGGGACAGGGGCCACACAGATACGCAGTATTTT. This codes for CAISGDRGHTDTQYF.

The chain combines TRBV25-1 with TRBJ1-2, with 7 positions matching TRBD1. This CDR3 has 13 residues. After removal of 7 bases from V and 2 bases from J, the junction contained 4 bases not matched to a gene. Germline CDR1 MGHDK, CDR2 SYGVNS. CDR3 in DNA: TGTGCCAGCACTAAAGGGGGCAACTATGGCTACACCTTC. Protein sequence: CASTKGGNYGYTF.

The rearrangement links TRBV4-2 to TRBJ2-7; tentatively, D is TRBD2 (5 bases). The closer fit of TRBJ2-1 to the DNA end suggests the J call may be wrong. The CDR3 is 14 residues long. Germline CDR1 is LGHNA and CDR2 is YNFKEQ. CDR3 coding DNA: TGTGCCAGCAGCCAGTCCTTGAGCGGTAATGAGCAGTTCTTC. It translates to CASSQSLSGNEQFF.

The gene calls are TRBV5-1 and TRBJ1-2; D is unresolved. V gave up 3 bases and J gave up 3 bases, with 15 bases separating them. Germline CDR1 and CDR2: SGHRS and YFSETQ. This CDR3 has 15 amino acids. The CDR3 loop is CASSWVSTVDYGYTF. The CDR3 bases are TGCGCCAGCAGCTGGGTGTCTACAGTTGACTATGGCTACACCTTC.

The chain combines TRBV10-3 with TRBJ1-6, with a weak D call TRBD1 (5 bases). The CDR3 totals 14 residues. Germline CDR1 is ENHRY and CDR2 is SYGVKD. The V end lost 6 bases, the J end lost 7 bases, and 13 bases lay between the germline ends. CDR3 sequence: CAIRAQGGNSPLHF. CDR3 nucleotides: TGTGCCATCAGGGCCCAGGGAGGCAATTCACCCCTCCACTTT.

The CDR3 nucleotides read TGTGCCAGCAGCTTAGGGGTTATTCAGTCGGACATTCAGTACTTC. Protein product: CASSLGVIQSDIQYF. The chain carries TRBV7-8 and TRBJ2-4; D call uncertain. Germline V CDR1 and CDR2: SGHVS, FQNEAQ. The V end lost 1 base, the J end lost 8 bases, and 15 bases lay between the germline ends. CDR3 size: 15 residues.

In this sample, this clonotype turned up many times. The chain carries TRBV7-2 and TRBJ2-7; D uncertain. CDR1 and CDR2 (germline): SGHTA, FQGNSA. The CDR3 has 13 residues. V lost 7 bases and J 3 bases, leaving 13 bases between the germline ends. The DNA of the CDR3 is TGTGCCAGCACCCCCCCTACCCTCTACGAGCAGTACTTC. This translates into CASTPPTLYEQYF.

On this clonotype itself: Mismatch with germline at one junction end may stem from a read error. This chain joins TRBV12-3 or TRBV12-4 and TRBJ2-3; 10 bases agree with TRBD1. CDR3 length: 15 residues. As DNA, the CDR3 is TGTGCCAGCAGTCCGACAGGGGGCTTCACAGGTACGCAGTATTTT. This encodes CASSPTGGFTGTQYF.

The chain links TRBV15 to TRBJ2-7; possibly TRBD2 for D (6 bases). This CDR3 has 15 residues. Between the trimmed V and J ends, which lost 2 bases and 1 base, there was a span of 12 bases. The germline CDR1 and CDR2 sequences are LNHNV and YYDKDF (reference sequence). CDR3 DNA sequence: TGTGCCACCAGCAGACCGGGACTGTTATCCTACGAGCAGTACTTC. Its translation is CATSRPGLLSYEQYF.

The J gene is TRBJ2-4, the V gene TRBV20-1; TRBD1 might be the D (5 bases). This CDR3 is 14 amino acids long. Germline CDR1 reads DFQATT; CDR2 reads SNEGSKA (reference sequence). V was clipped by 7 bases and J by 2 bases, with 15 bases between them. Here the CDR3 reads CSVTARTPKNIQYF. CDR3 nucleotide sequence: TGCAGTGTAACGGCCAGGACACCCAAAAACATTCAGTACTTC.